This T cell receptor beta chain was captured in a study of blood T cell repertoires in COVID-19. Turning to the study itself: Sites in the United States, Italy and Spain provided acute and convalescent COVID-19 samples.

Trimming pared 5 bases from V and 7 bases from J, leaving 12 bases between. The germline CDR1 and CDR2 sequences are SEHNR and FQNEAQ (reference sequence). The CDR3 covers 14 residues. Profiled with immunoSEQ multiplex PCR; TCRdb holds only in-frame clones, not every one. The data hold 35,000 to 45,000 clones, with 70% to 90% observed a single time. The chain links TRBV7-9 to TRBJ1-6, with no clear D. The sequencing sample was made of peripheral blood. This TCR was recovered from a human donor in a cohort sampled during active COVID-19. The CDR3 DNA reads TGTGCCAGCAGCACAGACCTTGGGAATTCACCCCTCCACTTT. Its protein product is CASSTDLGNSPLHF.